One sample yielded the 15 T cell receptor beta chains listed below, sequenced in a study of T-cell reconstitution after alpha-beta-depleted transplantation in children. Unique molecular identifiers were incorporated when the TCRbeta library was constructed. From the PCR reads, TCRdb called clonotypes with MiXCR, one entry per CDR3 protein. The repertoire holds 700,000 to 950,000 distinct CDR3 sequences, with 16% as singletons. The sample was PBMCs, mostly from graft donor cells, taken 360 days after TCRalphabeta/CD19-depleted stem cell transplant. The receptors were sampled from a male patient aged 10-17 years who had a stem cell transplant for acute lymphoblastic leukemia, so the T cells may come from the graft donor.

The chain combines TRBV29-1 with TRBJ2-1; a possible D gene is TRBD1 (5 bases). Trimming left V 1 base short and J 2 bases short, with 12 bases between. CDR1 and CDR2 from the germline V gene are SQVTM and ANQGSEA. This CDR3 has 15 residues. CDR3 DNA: TGCAGCGTTGAAGCAGGGCAGGGCCCCTACAATGAGCAGTTCTTC. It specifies CSVEAGQGPYNEQFF.

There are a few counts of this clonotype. CDR3 sequence: CNSSLEVPKNIQYF. DNA of the CDR3: TGCAACAGTTCCCTCGAGGTACCCAAAAACATTCAGTACTTC. The chain recombines TRBV20-1 with TRBJ2-4; the D is unclear. From germline, CDR1 is DFQATT and CDR2 SNEGSKA (reference sequence). This CDR3 region has 14 residues.

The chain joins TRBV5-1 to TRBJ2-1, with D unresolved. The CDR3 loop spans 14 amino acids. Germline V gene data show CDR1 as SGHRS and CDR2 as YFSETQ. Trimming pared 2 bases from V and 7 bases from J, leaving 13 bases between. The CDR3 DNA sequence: TGCGCCAGCAGCTTACCCCCGAATCGGAATGAGCAGTTCTTC. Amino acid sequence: CASSLPPNRNEQFF.

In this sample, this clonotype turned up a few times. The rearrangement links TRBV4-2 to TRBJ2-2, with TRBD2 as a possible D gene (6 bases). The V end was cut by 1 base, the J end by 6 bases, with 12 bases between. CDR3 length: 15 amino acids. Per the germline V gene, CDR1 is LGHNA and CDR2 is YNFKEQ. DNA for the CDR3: TGTGCCAGCAGCCAAGCGCTAACTAGCCCCGGGGAGCTGTTTTTT. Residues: CASSQALTSPGELFF.

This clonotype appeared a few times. The CDR3 region has the DNA TGCGCCAGCAGCCCGTGGACAGTGGGTGAGACCCAGTACTTC. This codes for CASSPWTVGETQYF. This chain uses TRBV5-1 with TRBJ2-5, with D possibly being TRBD1 (6 bases). Germline V gene data show CDR1 as SGHRS and CDR2 as YFSETQ. V dropped 4 bases and J dropped 5 bases, with 15 bases sitting between them. This CDR3 has 14 amino acids.

The CDR3 region has the DNA TGTGCCACCTCCAGACGGAACACTGAAGCTTTCTTT. Translated: CATSRRNTEAFF. The chain carries TRBV3-1 and TRBJ1-1, with D unresolved. The CDR3 is made up of 12 amino acids. V lost 10 bases and J 1 base, leaving 10 bases between the germline ends. Germline CDR1 LGHDT, CDR2 YNNKEL (reference sequence).

The CDR3 DNA sequence: TGTGCCATCAGCGAACCCACTAGCGGGAGTAGGTACGAGCAGTACTTC. It translates to CAISEPTSGSRYEQYF. The J gene is TRBJ2-7, the V gene TRBV10-3, with TRBD2 identical over 11 bases. Germline V gene sequence: CDR1 ENHRY, CDR2 SYGVKD. There are 16 residues in the CDR3. V dropped 6 bases and J dropped 4; count of bases not matched to a gene: 11.

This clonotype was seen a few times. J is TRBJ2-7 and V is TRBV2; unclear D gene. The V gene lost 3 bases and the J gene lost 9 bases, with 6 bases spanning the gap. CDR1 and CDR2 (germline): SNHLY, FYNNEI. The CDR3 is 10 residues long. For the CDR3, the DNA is TGTGCCAGCAGTGATTTCGGGCAGTACTTC. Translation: CASSDFGQYF.

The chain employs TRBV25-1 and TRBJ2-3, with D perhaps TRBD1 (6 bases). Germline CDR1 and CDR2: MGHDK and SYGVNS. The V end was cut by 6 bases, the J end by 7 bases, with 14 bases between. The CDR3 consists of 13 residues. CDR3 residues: CASSSRDTNTQYF. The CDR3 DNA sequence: TGTGCCAGCAGCAGCCGGGACACCAATACGCAGTATTTT.

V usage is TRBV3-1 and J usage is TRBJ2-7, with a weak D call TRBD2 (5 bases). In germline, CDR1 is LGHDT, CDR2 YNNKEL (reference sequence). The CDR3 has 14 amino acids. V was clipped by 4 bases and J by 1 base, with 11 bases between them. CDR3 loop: CASSRKLGSYEQYF. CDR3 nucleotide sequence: TGTGCCAGCAGCCGCAAACTAGGATCCTACGAGCAGTACTTC.

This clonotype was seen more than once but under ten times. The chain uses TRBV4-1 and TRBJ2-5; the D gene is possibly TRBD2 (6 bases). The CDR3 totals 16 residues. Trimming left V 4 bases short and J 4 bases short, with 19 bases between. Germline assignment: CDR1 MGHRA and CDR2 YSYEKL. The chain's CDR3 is CASSPLANGGAETQYF. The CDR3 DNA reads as TGCGCCAGCAGCCCCTTAGCTAACGGGGGAGCAGAGACCCAGTACTTC.

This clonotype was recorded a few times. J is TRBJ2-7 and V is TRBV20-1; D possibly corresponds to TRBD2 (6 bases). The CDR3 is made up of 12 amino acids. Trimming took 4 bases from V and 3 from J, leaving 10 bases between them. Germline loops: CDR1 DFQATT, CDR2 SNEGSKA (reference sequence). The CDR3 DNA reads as TGCAGTGCTACACGGGAGCTCTACGAGCAGTACTTC. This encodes CSATRELYEQYF.

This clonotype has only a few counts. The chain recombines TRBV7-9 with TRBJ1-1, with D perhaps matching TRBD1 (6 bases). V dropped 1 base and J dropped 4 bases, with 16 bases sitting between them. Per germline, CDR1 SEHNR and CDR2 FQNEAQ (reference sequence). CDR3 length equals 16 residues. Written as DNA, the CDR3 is TGTGCCAGCAGCTTAGGGGCAGGGGTAGGAGTCACTGAAGCTTTCTTT. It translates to CASSLGAGVGVTEAFF.

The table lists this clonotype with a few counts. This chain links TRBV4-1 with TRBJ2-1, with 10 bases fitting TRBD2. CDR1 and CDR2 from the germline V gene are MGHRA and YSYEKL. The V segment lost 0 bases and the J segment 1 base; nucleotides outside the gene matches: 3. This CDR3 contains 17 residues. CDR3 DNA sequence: TGCGCCAGCAGCCAAGAATCACTAGCGGGATCCTACAATGAGCAGTTCTTC. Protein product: CASSQESLAGSYNEQFF.

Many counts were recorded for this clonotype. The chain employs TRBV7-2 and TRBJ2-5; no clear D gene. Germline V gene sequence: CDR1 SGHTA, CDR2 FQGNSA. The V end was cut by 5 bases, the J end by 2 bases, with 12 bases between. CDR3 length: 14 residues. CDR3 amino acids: CASSPRRIQETQYF. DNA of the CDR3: TGTGCCAGCAGCCCGCGACGGATACAAGAGACCCAGTACTTC. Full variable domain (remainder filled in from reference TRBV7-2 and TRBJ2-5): GAGVSQSPSNKVTEKGKDVELRCDPISGHTALYWYRQSLGQGLEFLIYFQGNSAPDKSGLPSDRFSAERTGGSVSTLTIQRTQQEDSAVYLCASSPRRIQETQYFGPGTRLLVL.